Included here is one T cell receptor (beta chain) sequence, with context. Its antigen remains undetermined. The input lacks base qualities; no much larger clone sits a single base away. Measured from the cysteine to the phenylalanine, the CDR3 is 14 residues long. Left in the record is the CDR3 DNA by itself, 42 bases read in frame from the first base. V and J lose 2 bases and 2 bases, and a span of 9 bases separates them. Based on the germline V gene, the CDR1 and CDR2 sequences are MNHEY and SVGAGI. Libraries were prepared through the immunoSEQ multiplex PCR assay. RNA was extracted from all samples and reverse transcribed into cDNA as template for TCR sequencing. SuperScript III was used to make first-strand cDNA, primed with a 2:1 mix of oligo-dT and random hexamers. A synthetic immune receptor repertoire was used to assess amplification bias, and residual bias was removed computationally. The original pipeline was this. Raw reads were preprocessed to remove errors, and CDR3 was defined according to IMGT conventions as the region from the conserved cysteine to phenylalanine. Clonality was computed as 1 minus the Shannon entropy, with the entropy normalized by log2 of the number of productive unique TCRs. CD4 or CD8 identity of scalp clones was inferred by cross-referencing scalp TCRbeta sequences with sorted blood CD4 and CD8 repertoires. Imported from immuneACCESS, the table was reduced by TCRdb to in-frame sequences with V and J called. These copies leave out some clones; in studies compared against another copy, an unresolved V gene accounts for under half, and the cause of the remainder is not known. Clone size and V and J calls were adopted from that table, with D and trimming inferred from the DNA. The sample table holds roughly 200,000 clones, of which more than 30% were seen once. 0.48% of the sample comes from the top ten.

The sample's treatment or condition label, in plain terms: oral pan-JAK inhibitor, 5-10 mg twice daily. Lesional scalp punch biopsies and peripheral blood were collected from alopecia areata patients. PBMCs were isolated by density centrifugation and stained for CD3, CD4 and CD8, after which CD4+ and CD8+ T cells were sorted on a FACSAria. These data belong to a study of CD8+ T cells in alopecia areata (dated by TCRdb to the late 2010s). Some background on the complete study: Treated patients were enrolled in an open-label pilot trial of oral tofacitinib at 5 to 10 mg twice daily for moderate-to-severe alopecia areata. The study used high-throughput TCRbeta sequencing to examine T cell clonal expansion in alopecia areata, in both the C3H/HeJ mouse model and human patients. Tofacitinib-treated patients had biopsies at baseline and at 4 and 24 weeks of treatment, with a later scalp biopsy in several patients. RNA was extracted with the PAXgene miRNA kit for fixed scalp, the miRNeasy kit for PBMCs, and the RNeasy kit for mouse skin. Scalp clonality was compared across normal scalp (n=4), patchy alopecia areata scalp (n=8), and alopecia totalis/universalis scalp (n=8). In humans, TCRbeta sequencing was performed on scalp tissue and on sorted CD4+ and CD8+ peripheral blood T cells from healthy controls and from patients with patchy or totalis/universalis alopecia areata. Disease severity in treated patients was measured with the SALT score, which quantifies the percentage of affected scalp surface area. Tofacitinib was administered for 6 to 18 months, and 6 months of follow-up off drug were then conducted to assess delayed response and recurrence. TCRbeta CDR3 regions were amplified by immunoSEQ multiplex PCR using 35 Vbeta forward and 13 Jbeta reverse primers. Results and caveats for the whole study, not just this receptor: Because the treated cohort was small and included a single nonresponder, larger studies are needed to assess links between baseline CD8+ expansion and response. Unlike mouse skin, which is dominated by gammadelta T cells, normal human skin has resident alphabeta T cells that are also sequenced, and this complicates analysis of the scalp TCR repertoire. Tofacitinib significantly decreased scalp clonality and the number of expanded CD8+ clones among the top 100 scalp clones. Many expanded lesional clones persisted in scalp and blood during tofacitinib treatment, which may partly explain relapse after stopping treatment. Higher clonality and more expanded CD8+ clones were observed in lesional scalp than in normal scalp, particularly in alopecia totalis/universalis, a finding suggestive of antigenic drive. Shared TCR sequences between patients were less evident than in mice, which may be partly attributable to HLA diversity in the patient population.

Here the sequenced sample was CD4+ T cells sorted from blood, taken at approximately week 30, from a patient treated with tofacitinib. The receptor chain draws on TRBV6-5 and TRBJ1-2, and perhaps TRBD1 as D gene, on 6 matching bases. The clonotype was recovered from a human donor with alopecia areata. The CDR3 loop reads CASSYGGKNYGYTF. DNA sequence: TGTGCCAGCAGTTACGGGGGCAAAAACTATGGCTACACCTTC.